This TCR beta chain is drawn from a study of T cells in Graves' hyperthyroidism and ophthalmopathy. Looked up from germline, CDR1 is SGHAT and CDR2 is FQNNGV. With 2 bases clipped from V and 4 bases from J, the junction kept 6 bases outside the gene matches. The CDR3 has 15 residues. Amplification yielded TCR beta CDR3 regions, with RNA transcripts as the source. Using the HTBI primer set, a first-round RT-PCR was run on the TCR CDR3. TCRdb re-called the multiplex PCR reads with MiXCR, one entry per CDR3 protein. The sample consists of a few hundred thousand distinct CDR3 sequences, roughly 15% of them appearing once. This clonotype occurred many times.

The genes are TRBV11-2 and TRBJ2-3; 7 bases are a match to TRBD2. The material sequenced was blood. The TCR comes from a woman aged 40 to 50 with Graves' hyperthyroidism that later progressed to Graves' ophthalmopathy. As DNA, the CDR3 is TGTGCCAGCAGCTTAAATCCGGGAGGCCCAGATACGCAGTATTTT. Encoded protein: CASSLNPGGPDTQYF.